This entry features one TCR beta chain sequence. Its antigen is not identified. The V end lost 4 bases, the J end lost 2 bases, and 15 bases lay between the germline ends. The germline V gene encodes CDR1 KGHSH and CDR2 LQKENI. The length of the CDR3 is 15 residues. This entry is derived from a study of T cell responses to AZD1222 COVID-19 vaccine. General study findings and limits: The study found vaccine-associated CD4 TCRs spanning spike, dominant at 160-218 and 743-854. Spike-specific TCR breadth and depth rose after two AZD1222 doses.

Profiled with immunoSEQ multiplex PCR; TCRdb holds only in-frame clones, not every one. The sample has approximately 99,000 clones, just over 90% seen once. The gene calls are TRBV18 and TRBJ2-7; D is possibly TRBD1 or TRBD2 (5 bases each). The TCR originated in an adult who received the AZD1222 COVID-19 vaccine. This sample comprised peripheral blood, obtained 28 days after the second AZD1222 dose. The CDR3 region is CASSLSEGRTYEQYF. As DNA, the CDR3 is TGTGCCAGCTCACTATCAGAGGGGCGCACCTACGAGCAGTACTTC.